The 2 T cell receptor beta chains in this list originate from one sample, sequenced in a study of CD8+CD57+ T cells in acquired aplastic anemia. An expansion of CD8+CD57+ cells by flow cytometry had been shown in patients chosen for sequencing. Genomic DNA provided the template from which TCR beta VDJ and CDR3 profiles were obtained. TCRdb reprocessed the reads with MiXCR, giving one entry per CDR3 protein. The repertoire consists of around 500,000 distinct CDR3 sequences, with about a third occurring once and the leading ten covering roughly 0.8%. Sequences were obtained from sorted CD4+, CD8+, or CD8+CD57+ T cells (not recorded which) from PBMCs. The receptors shown here come from a human donor with aplastic anemia.

This chain links TRBV5-1 with TRBJ2-5, with 9 bases matching TRBD1. V was clipped by 5 bases and J by 0 bases; unmatched bases: 8. The CDR3 has 16 residues. From germline, CDR1 is SGHRS and CDR2 YFSETQ. The CDR3 is CASRGQGGWYQETQYF. For the CDR3, the DNA is TGCGCCAGCAGGGGACAGGGTGGATGGTACCAAGAGACCCAGTACTTC.

The chain recombines TRBV19 with TRBJ2-3, with 16 bases aligning to TRBD2. The V gene's germline CDR1 is LNHDA and CDR2 SQIVND (reference sequence). CDR3 length: 19 amino acids. The V and J ends lost 9 bases and 1 base, in that order; junction bases with no gene match: 13. CDR3 protein: CASSYSGLAGGPGTDTQYF. DNA of the CDR3: TGTGCCAGCAGCTACTCGGGACTAGCGGGGGGGCCTGGCACAGATACGCAGTATTTT.